These T cell receptor beta chains were read from a single sample in a study of beta chain features in type 1 diabetes. Clones were read by immunoSEQ multiplex PCR, and TCRdb kept only the in-frame ones, dropping some. This table holds around 690,000 clones, about an eighth found once. Sequencing was carried out using naive CD4+ T cells from blood. These receptors all come from a man aged 25-45 years with type 1 diabetes. Each CDR3 is given with its conserved first and last residue. The order of the fields is V gene, clone size, J gene, D gene, CDR3 protein, CDR3 DNA. D genes are given only for firm matches. Clone sizes are given selectively: once, few, many, or a class where the clone is expanded.

V gene: TRBV4-2; clone size: few; J gene: TRBJ2-7; D gene: NA; CDR3 protein: CASSQGSGGSYEQYF; CDR3 DNA: TGTGCCAGCAGCCAAGGAAGTGGGGGTTCCTACGAGCAGTACTTC
V gene: TRBV2; clone size: NA; J gene: TRBJ1-2; D gene: TRBD1; CDR3 protein: CASSEGQGARYGYTF; CDR3 DNA: TGTGCCAGCAGTGAAGGACAGGGGGCTAGGTATGGCTACACCTTC
V gene: TRBV7-2; clone size: NA; J gene: TRBJ1-2; D gene: TRBD1; CDR3 protein: CASSTGTGGSYTF; CDR3 DNA: TGTGCCAGCAGCACCGGGACAGGGGGCTCCTACACCTTC
V gene: TRBV19; clone size: few; J gene: TRBJ2-5; D gene: NA; CDR3 protein: CASSRVPPGTQYF; CDR3 DNA: TGTGCCAGTTCCCGGGTCCCTCCGGGGACCCAGTACTTC
V gene: TRBV5-1; clone size: NA; J gene: TRBJ1-4; D gene: NA; CDR3 protein: CASSLAAGGLGEKLFF; CDR3 DNA: TGCGCCAGCAGCTTGGCCGCAGGCGGGTTAGGTGAAAAACTGTTTTTT
V gene: TRBV6-6; clone size: NA; J gene: TRBJ1-6; D gene: TRBD1; CDR3 protein: CASSPQGTNSPLHF; CDR3 DNA: TGTGCCAGCAGTCCACAGGGGACAAATTCACCCCTCCACTTT
V gene: TRBV7-6; clone size: NA; J gene: TRBJ2-5; D gene: NA; CDR3 protein: CASSLEVGVKTQYF; CDR3 DNA: TGTGCCAGCAGCTTAGAAGTAGGGGTTAAGACCCAGTACTTC
V gene: TRBV6-5; clone size: NA; J gene: TRBJ1-4; D gene: NA; CDR3 protein: CASSYSGRGEKLFF; CDR3 DNA: TGTGCCAGCAGTTACTCGGGCAGGGGCGAAAAACTGTTTTTT
V gene: TRBV14; clone size: few; J gene: TRBJ2-5; D gene: TRBD1; CDR3 protein: CASSRTTTTGLQETQYF; CDR3 DNA: TGTGCCAGCAGCCGAACCACTACGACAGGGTTGCAAGAGACCCAGTACTTC
V gene: TRBV9; clone size: few; J gene: TRBJ2-3; D gene: TRBD2; CDR3 protein: CASSLGTSGGRNTDTQYF; CDR3 DNA: TGTGCCAGCAGCCTCGGGACTAGCGGGGGTCGTAACACAGATACGCAGTATTTT
V gene: TRBV7-2; clone size: NA; J gene: TRBJ1-2; D gene: TRBD1; CDR3 protein: CASSSSGTANYGYTF; CDR3 DNA: TGTGCCAGCAGCTCTTCCGGGACAGCTAACTATGGCTACACCTTC
V gene: TRBV7-2; clone size: NA; J gene: TRBJ1-2; D gene: NA; CDR3 protein: CASSLAPVDYGYTF; CDR3 DNA: TGTGCCAGCAGCTTAGCGCCGGTGGACTATGGCTACACCTTC
V gene: TRBV14; clone size: few; J gene: TRBJ2-1; D gene: TRBD2; CDR3 protein: CASSLRITSGGYYNEQFF; CDR3 DNA: TGTGCCAGCAGCCTAAGGATCACTAGCGGGGGCTATTACAATGAGCAGTTCTTC
V gene: TRBV29-1; clone size: few; J gene: TRBJ1-2; D gene: TRBD1; CDR3 protein: CSVEGGGTATRGYTF; CDR3 DNA: TGCAGCGTTGAAGGGGGTGGGACAGCGACGCGGGGCTACACCTTC
V gene: TRBV19; clone size: few; J gene: TRBJ2-3; D gene: NA; CDR3 protein: CASSTGHSTDTQYF; CDR3 DNA: TGTGCCAGTAGTACTGGACACAGCACAGATACGCAGTATTTT
V gene: TRBV7-9; clone size: few; J gene: TRBJ2-7; D gene: NA; CDR3 protein: CASSLAGTAYEQYF; CDR3 DNA: TGTGCCAGCAGCTTGGCCGGGACTGCCTACGAGCAGTACTTC
V gene: TRBV9; clone size: NA; J gene: TRBJ2-3; D gene: NA; CDR3 protein: CASSVAGGPDTQYF; CDR3 DNA: TGTGCCAGCAGCGTAGCGGGGGGCCCAGATACGCAGTATTTT
V gene: TRBV30; clone size: few; J gene: TRBJ2-5; D gene: NA; CDR3 protein: CAWSFVGQETQYF; CDR3 DNA: TGTGCCTGGAGTTTTGTCGGTCAAGAGACCCAGTACTTC
V gene: TRBV5-1; clone size: NA; J gene: TRBJ1-4; D gene: NA; CDR3 protein: CASRASNEKLFF; CDR3 DNA: TGCGCCAGCAGAGCGTCTAATGAAAAACTGTTTTTT
V gene: TRBV29-1; clone size: NA; J gene: TRBJ2-2; D gene: NA; CDR3 protein: CSVERDQGFLSAGELFF; CDR3 DNA: TGCAGCGTTGAGCGTGACCAGGGTTTCCTCAGTGCCGGGGAGCTGTTTTTT
V gene: TRBV27; clone size: few; J gene: TRBJ1-2; D gene: NA; CDR3 protein: CASSEEGRGIGGYTF; CDR3 DNA: TGTGCCAGCAGCGAGGAGGGGAGGGGGATCGGTGGCTACACCTTC
V gene: TRBV9; clone size: NA; J gene: TRBJ1-4; D gene: NA; CDR3 protein: CASSVSGDDEKLFF; CDR3 DNA: TGTGCCAGCAGCGTATCTGGGGACGATGAAAAACTGTTTTTT
V gene: TRBV5-1; clone size: few; J gene: TRBJ2-3; D gene: NA; CDR3 protein: CASSLPVGESTDTQYF; CDR3 DNA: TGCGCCAGCAGTCTACCGGTAGGGGAAAGCACAGATACGCAGTATTTT
V gene: TRBV27; clone size: few; J gene: TRBJ2-3; D gene: NA; CDR3 protein: CASSFRGDTQYF; CDR3 DNA: TGTGCCAGCAGTTTCAGGGGTGATACGCAGTATTTT
V gene: TRBV2; clone size: few; J gene: TRBJ1-2; D gene: NA; CDR3 protein: CASSELGQGGYTF; CDR3 DNA: TGTGCCAGCAGTGAACTGGGGCAGGGTGGCTACACCTTC
V gene: TRBV6-1; clone size: NA; J gene: TRBJ1-5; D gene: NA; CDR3 protein: CASSEGFYSNQPQHF; CDR3 DNA: TGTGCCAGCAGCGAGGGGTTTTATAGCAATCAGCCCCAGCATTTT
V gene: TRBV29-1; clone size: NA; J gene: TRBJ1-2; D gene: TRBD1; CDR3 protein: CSVEGGTGGPPDYGYTF; CDR3 DNA: TGCAGCGTTGAAGGGGGGACAGGGGGGCCCCCCGACTATGGCTACACCTTC
V gene: TRBV7-2; clone size: NA; J gene: TRBJ2-7; D gene: TRBD1; CDR3 protein: CASSITTGLGEQYF; CDR3 DNA: TGTGCCAGCAGCATAACGACAGGGCTGGGCGAGCAGTACTTC
V gene: TRBV28; clone size: NA; J gene: TRBJ2-3; D gene: NA; CDR3 protein: CASSFTDSLSTDTQYF; CDR3 DNA: TGTGCCAGCAGTTTCACGGACAGTCTGAGCACAGATACGCAGTATTTT
V gene: TRBV2; clone size: NA; J gene: TRBJ2-7; D gene: TRBD1; CDR3 protein: CASSRQGSGEQYF; CDR3 DNA: TGTGCCAGCAGCCGACAGGGAAGCGGCGAGCAGTACTTC
V gene: TRBV27; clone size: NA; J gene: TRBJ2-3; D gene: TRBD2; CDR3 protein: CASSSLQRGGGDTQYF; CDR3 DNA: TGTGCCAGCAGTTCGCTCCAGCGGGGGGGCGGAGATACGCAGTATTTT
V gene: TRBV29-1; clone size: NA; J gene: TRBJ2-1; D gene: TRBD1; CDR3 protein: CSVDPATGANLYNEQFF; CDR3 DNA: TGCAGCGTCGATCCGGCGACAGGGGCGAATCTCTACAATGAGCAGTTCTTC
V gene: TRBV14; clone size: few; J gene: TRBJ2-7; D gene: NA; CDR3 protein: CASSYGQSRSYEQYF; CDR3 DNA: TGTGCCAGCAGCTACGGACAGTCCCGCTCCTACGAGCAGTACTTC
V gene: TRBV18; clone size: NA; J gene: TRBJ1-1; D gene: NA; CDR3 protein: CASSPRQGYSVNTEAFF; CDR3 DNA: TGTGCCAGCTCACCCCGGCAGGGGTACTCGGTGAACACTGAAGCTTTCTTT
V gene: TRBV7-9; clone size: few; J gene: TRBJ1-1; D gene: NA; CDR3 protein: CASSLNQPLGTEAFF; CDR3 DNA: TGTGCCAGCAGCTTGAATCAGCCCCTGGGCACTGAAGCTTTCTTT
V gene: TRBV25-1; clone size: few; J gene: TRBJ2-1; D gene: NA; CDR3 protein: CASSELGVSYNEQFF; CDR3 DNA: TGTGCCAGCAGTGAACTGGGGGTCTCCTACAATGAGCAGTTCTTC
V gene: TRBV13; clone size: NA; J gene: TRBJ2-7; D gene: NA; CDR3 protein: CASSLLGGGKREQYF; CDR3 DNA: TGTGCCAGCAGCTTATTGGGCGGCGGGAAGCGCGAGCAGTACTTC
V gene: TRBV7-9; clone size: NA; J gene: TRBJ2-5; D gene: TRBD1; CDR3 protein: CASSPLTGQMETQYF; CDR3 DNA: TGTGCCAGCAGCCCCCTGACAGGGCAAATGGAGACCCAGTACTTC
V gene: TRBV18; clone size: few; J gene: TRBJ1-5; D gene: TRBD1; CDR3 protein: CASSRGQEGLEPQHF; CDR3 DNA: TGTGCCAGCTCACGAGGACAGGAGGGACTTGAGCCCCAGCATTTT
V gene: TRBV7-3; clone size: NA; J gene: TRBJ2-6; D gene: TRBD1; CDR3 protein: CASTRTGGTGANVLTF; CDR3 DNA: TGTGCCAGCACCAGGACAGGGGGCACTGGGGCCAACGTCCTGACTTTC
V gene: TRBV5-8; clone size: few; J gene: TRBJ1-2; D gene: TRBD1; CDR3 protein: CASSLAGQQFLYGYTF; CDR3 DNA: TGTGCCAGCAGCTTGGCGGGACAGCAATTTCTCTATGGCTACACCTTC
V gene: TRBV6-1; clone size: NA; J gene: TRBJ1-5; D gene: NA; CDR3 protein: CATLSTESNQPQHF; CDR3 DNA: TGTGCCACCTTGTCGACAGAGAGCAATCAGCCCCAGCATTTT
V gene: TRBV5-6; clone size: few; J gene: TRBJ2-7; D gene: NA; CDR3 protein: CASSPWAGTEQYF; CDR3 DNA: TGTGCCAGCAGCCCGTGGGCGGGAACCGAGCAGTACTTC
V gene: TRBV29-1; clone size: few; J gene: TRBJ1-5; D gene: NA; CDR3 protein: CSVGGGNSNQPQHF; CDR3 DNA: TGCAGCGTTGGTGGAGGGAATAGCAATCAGCCCCAGCATTTT
V gene: TRBV9; clone size: NA; J gene: TRBJ2-2; D gene: TRBD1; CDR3 protein: CASSERTGGTGELFF; CDR3 DNA: TGTGCCAGCAGCGAGCGGACAGGGGGCACCGGGGAGCTGTTTTTT
V gene: TRBV7-2; clone size: NA; J gene: TRBJ2-3; D gene: TRBD2; CDR3 protein: CAGGGAGASDTQYF; CDR3 DNA: TGTGCCGGGGGTGGAGCGGGGGCCTCAGATACGCAGTATTTT
V gene: TRBV9; clone size: few; J gene: TRBJ2-7; D gene: TRBD1; CDR3 protein: CASSVDPQDRVYEQYF; CDR3 DNA: TGTGCCAGCAGCGTAGACCCGCAGGACAGGGTGTACGAGCAGTACTTC
V gene: TRBV7-2; clone size: NA; J gene: TRBJ2-3; D gene: TRBD1; CDR3 protein: CASSQLARSGGALTDTQYF; CDR3 DNA: TGTGCCAGCAGCCAGCTCGCAAGGTCAGGGGGCGCTCTGACAGATACGCAGTATTTT